Below are 5 T cell receptor beta chains sequenced from a single sample in a study of breast tumors, draining lymph nodes, adjacent tissues (dated by TCRdb to about 2016). The library was generated by multiplex PCR. TCRdb names Illumina HiSeq 2000 as the instrument used. TCRdb reworked the public reads: Q25 trimming with fastp, MiXCR clone assembly, productive beta chains retained. When rows share a CDR3 protein, they turn into one entry using the most common DNA and genes. A total of about 170,000 distinct CDR3 sequences appear in this sample, roughly 35% of them only once. Together, the top ten hold over 3.5% of the sample. The lymph node samples were taken from the axillary draining lymph nodes of breast cancer patients. Material for sequencing was axillary lymph node tissue. These receptors all come from a female donor with breast cancer. Some clones in this sample may be carry-over from other donors' samples.

This clonotype was counted ten times or more. This chain joins TRBV20-1 and TRBJ1-6; D unclear. The germline V gene has CDR1 DFQATT and CDR2 SNEGSKA (reference sequence). V dropped 2 bases and J dropped 10 bases, with 18 bases sitting between them. The CDR3 has 15 amino acids. The CDR3 loop reads CSARSLHASESPLHF. The CDR3 coding sequence is TGCAGTGCTAGAAGCCTCCACGCGTCAGAGTCACCCCTCCACTTT.

V usage is TRBV19 and J usage is TRBJ1-2; the match to TRBD1 covers 7 bases. With 5 bases clipped from V and 3 bases from J, the junction kept 9 bases outside the gene matches. Germline assignment: CDR1 LNHDA and CDR2 SQIVND (reference sequence). The CDR3 totals 15 residues. This CDR3 reads CASSWTSGTDYGYTF. CDR3 sequence (DNA): TGTGCCAGTAGTTGGACTAGCGGGACAGACTATGGCTACACCTTC. Looking up the rest from reference TRBV19 and TRBJ1-2 gives the full variable domain: DGGITQSPKYLFRKEGQNVTLSCEQNLNHDAMYWYRQDPGQGLRLIYYSQIVNDFQKGDIAEGYSVSREKKESFPLTVTSAQKNPTAFYLCASSWTSGTDYGYTFGSGTRLTVV.

The chain combines TRBV15 with TRBJ2-7; D not certain. Looked up from germline, CDR1 is LNHNV and CDR2 is YYDKDF (reference sequence). V lost 0 bases and J 7 bases, leaving 10 bases between the germline ends. The CDR3 is 13 amino acids. The CDR3 coding sequence is TGTGCCACCAGCAGAGACGAGGTGAGGGAGCAGTACTTC. Its protein product is CATSRDEVREQYF.

This clonotype was recorded many times. The CDR3 DNA sequence: TGTGCCAGCCAAAAGGCGGGGGGGCTAGGTCATGAGCAGTTCTTC. Amino acids: CASQKAGGLGHEQFF. V and J are TRBV14 and TRBJ2-1; 9 positions match TRBD2. From germline, CDR1 is SGHDN and CDR2 FVKESK. V gave up 8 bases and J gave up 8 bases; unmatched junction bases: 13. The CDR3 consists of 15 residues. Based on the CDR3 plus reference TRBV14 and TRBJ2-1, the full variable domain is EAGVTQFPSHSVIEKGQTVTLRCDPISGHDNLYWYRRVMGKEIKFLLHFVKESKQDESGMPNNRFLAERTGGTYSTLKVQPAELEDSGVYFCASQKAGGLGHEQFFGPGTRLTVL.

This clonotype was seen many times. With a much larger clone just one base away, this may be a read error. The chain employs TRBV7-8 and TRBJ2-5; the match to TRBD1 covers 7 bases. From germline, CDR1 is SGHVS and CDR2 FQNEAQ. The CDR3 covers 17 residues. CDR3 amino acids: CASSLGSIGTVQEPQYF. The CDR3 DNA is TGTGCCAGCAGCTTAGGTTCCATCGGGACAGTTCAAGAGCCCCAGTACTTC.